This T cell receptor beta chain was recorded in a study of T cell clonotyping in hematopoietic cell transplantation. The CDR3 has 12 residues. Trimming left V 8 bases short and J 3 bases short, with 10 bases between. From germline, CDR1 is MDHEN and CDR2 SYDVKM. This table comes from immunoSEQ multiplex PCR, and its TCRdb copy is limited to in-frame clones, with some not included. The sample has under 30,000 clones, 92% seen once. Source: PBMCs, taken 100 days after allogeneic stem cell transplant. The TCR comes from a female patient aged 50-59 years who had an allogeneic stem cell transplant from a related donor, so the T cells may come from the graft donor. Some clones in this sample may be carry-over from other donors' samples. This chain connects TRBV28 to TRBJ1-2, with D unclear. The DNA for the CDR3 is TGTGCCAGCGGTCACGGTGACTATGGCTACACCTTC. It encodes CASGHGDYGYTF.